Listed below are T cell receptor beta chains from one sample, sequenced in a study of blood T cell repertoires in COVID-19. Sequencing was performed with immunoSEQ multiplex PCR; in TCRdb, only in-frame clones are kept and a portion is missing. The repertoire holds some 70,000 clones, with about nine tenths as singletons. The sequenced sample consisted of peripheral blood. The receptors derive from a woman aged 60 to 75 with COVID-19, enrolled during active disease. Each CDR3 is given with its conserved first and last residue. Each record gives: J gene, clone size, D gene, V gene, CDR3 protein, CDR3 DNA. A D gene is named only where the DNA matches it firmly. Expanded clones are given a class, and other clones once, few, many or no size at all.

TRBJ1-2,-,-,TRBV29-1,CSVYGTRGVANYGYTF,TGCAGCGTTTACGGGACTCGGGGGGTAGCTAACTATGGCTACACCTTC
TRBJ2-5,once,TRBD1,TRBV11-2,CASSWTGGSETQYF,TGTGCCAGCAGCTGGACAGGGGGTAGCGAGACCCAGTACTTC
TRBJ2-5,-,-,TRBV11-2,CASRQGGETQYF,TGTGCCAGCCGCCAGGGAGGAGAGACCCAGTACTTC
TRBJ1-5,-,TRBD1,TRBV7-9,CASSLGTGASNQPQHF,TGTGCCAGCAGCTTAGGGACAGGGGCTAGCAATCAGCCCCAGCATTTT
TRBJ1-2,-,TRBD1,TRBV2,CASAGQELSNYGYTF,TGTGCCAGTGCCGGACAGGAGCTTTCGAACTATGGCTACACCTTC
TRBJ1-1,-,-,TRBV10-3,CAIRRITGDTEAFF,TGTGCCATCAGAAGAATAACCGGGGACACTGAAGCTTTCTTT
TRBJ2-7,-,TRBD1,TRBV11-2,CASRGTGPLSEQYF,TGTGCCAGCAGGGGGACAGGGCCCCTCTCCGAGCAGTACTTC
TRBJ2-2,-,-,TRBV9,CASGVNNANTGELFF,TGTGCCAGCGGAGTGAACAACGCGAACACCGGGGAGCTGTTTTTT
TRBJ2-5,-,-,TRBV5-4,CATTGVAGYQETQYF,TGTGCCACCACGGGGGTCGCGGGGTACCAAGAGACCCAGTACTTC
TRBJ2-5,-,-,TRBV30,CAWSVGSAETQYF,TGTGCCTGGAGTGTCGGTAGCGCGGAGACCCAGTACTTC
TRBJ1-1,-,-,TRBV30,CAWSKSVDTEAFF,TGTGCCTGGAGTAAGTCAGTTGACACTGAAGCTTTCTTT
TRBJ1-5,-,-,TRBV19,CASRQDPAEWNQPQHF,TGTGCCAGTCGACAGGATCCCGCAGAGTGGAATCAGCCCCAGCATTTT
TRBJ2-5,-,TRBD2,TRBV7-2,CASSSGLAGVGETQYF,TGTGCCAGCAGCTCTGGACTAGCGGGGGTAGGAGAGACCCAGTACTTC
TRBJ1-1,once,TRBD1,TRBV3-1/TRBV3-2,CASSQGDRANTEAFF,TGTGCCAGCAGCCAAGGTGACAGGGCGAACACTGAAGCTTTCTTT
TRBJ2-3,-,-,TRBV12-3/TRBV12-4,CASSSLDTQYF,TGTGCCAGCAGTTCACTAGATACGCAGTATTTT
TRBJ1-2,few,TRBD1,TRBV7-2,CASSQGQGYYGYTF,TGTGCCAGCAGCCAGGGACAGGGCTACTATGGCTACACCTTC
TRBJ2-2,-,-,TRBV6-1,CASSEGQVRTGELFF,TGTGCCAGCAGTGAGGGCCAGGTTAGGACCGGGGAGCTGTTTTTT
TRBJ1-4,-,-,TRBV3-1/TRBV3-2,CASSFSQNEKLFF,TGTGCCAGCAGTTTTTCTCAGAATGAAAAACTGTTTTTT
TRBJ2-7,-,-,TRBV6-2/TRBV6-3,CASSPNLGRNYEQYF,TGTGCCAGCAGTCCCAACCTCGGCAGGAACTACGAGCAGTACTTC
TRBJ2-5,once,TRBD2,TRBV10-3,CAISVGLAEPQETQYF,TGTGCCATCAGTGTGGGACTAGCGGAACCACAAGAGACCCAGTACTTC
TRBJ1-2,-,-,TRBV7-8,CASSFVGRGKGSYGYTF,TGTGCCAGCAGCTTTGTGGGACGGGGGAAGGGCTCCTATGGCTACACCTTC
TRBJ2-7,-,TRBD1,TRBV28,CASSSGTGASYEQYF,TGTGCCAGCAGCTCCGGGACAGGGGCTTCCTACGAGCAGTACTTC
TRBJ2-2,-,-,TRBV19,CASRAGTRNTGELFF,TGTGCCAGTAGAGCCGGGACTCGGAACACCGGGGAGCTGTTTTTT
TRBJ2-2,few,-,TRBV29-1,CSVEVTRGGRRLLSNTGELFF,TGCAGCGTTGAAGTAACTCGGGGAGGCCGCCGCCTCCTGAGTAACACCGGGGAGCTGTTTTTT
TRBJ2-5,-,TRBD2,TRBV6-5,CASSWTSGGGKETQYF,TGTGCCAGCAGTTGGACTAGCGGGGGGGGGAAAGAGACCCAGTACTTC
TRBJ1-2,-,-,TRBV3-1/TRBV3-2,CASSQSLTGYYGYTF,TGTGCCAGCAGCCAGTCTTTGACAGGATACTATGGCTACACCTTC
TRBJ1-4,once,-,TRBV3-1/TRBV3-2,CASSQERRLGWEKLFF,TGTGCCAGCAGCCAGGAAAGGAGACTAGGTTGGGAAAAACTGTTTTTT
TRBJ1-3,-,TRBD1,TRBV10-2,CASSEQGADGNTIYF,TGCGCCAGCAGTGAGCAGGGGGCTGATGGAAACACCATATATTTT
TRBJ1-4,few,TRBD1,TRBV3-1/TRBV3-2,CASSQEGTGEYPGTNEKLFF,TGTGCCAGCAGCCAAGAGGGGACAGGGGAATATCCTGGAACTAATGAAAAACTGTTTTTT
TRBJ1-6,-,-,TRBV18,CASSLRVGNSPLHF,TGTGCCAGCTCACTCAGGGTGGGTAATTCACCCCTCCACTTT
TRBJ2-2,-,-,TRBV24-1,CATNPTNTGELFF,TGTGCCACCAATCCAACGAACACCGGGGAGCTGTTTTTT
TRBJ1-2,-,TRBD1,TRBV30,CAYSRQGFYGYTF,TGTGCCTACTCGCGACAGGGATTCTATGGCTACACCTTC
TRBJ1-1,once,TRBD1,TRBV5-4,CASSSGGGGVVTEAFF,TGTGCCAGCAGCTCCGGAGGAGGGGGCGTCGTCACTGAAGCTTTCTTT
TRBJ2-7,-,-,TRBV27,CASRNLKRASYEQYF,TGTGCCAGCAGAAATCTTAAGCGGGCTTCCTACGAGCAGTACTTC
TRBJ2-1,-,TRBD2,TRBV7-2,CASSLTSGAYNEQFF,TGTGCCAGCAGCTTGACTAGCGGGGCATACAATGAGCAGTTCTTC
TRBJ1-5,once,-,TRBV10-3,CAITRRTDISNQPQHF,TGTGCCATCACCCGCAGGACAGACATTAGCAATCAGCCCCAGCATTTT
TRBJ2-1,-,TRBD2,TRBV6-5,CASSYGLAATHNEQFF,TGTGCCAGCAGTTACGGACTAGCGGCTACCCACAATGAGCAGTTCTTC
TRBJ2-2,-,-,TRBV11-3,CASSLGTRNTGELFF,TGTGCCAGCAGCTTAGGGACACGCAACACCGGGGAGCTGTTTTTT
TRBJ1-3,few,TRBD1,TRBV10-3,CAISVGQGGNTIYF,TGTGCCATCAGTGTCGGACAGGGAGGAAACACCATATATTTT
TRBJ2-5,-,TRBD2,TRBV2,CASSGVLAGFQETQYF,TGTGCCAGCAGTGGCGTACTAGCGGGGTTCCAAGAGACCCAGTACTTC
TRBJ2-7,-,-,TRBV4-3,CASSRRGKSYEQYF,TGCGCCAGCAGCCGCCGCGGGAAATCCTACGAGCAGTACTTC
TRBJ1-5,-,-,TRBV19,CASSIADNQPQHF,TGTGCCAGTAGTATCGCAGATAATCAGCCCCAGCATTTT
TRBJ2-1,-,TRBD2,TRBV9,CASSVGSGSVYNEQFF,TGTGCCAGCAGCGTAGGAAGCGGGAGCGTCTACAATGAGCAGTTCTTC
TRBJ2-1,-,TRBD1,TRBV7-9,CASSFSEQGAHEQFF,TGTGCCAGCAGTTTTAGCGAACAGGGGGCACATGAGCAGTTCTTC
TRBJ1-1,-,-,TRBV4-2,CASSQGRVANTEAFF,TGTGCCAGCAGCCAAGGGAGGGTAGCGAACACTGAAGCTTTCTTT